The clone carrying this T cell receptor beta chain was seen a few times. The sample belongs to a study of human T cells and chemical hapten exposure. V gave up 3 bases and J gave up 5 bases, with 11 bases separating them. The germline CDR1 and CDR2 sequences are LNHDA and SQIVND (reference sequence). This CDR3 region has 14 residues. Time point given: pre-sensitization, week 0. Treatment specified: therapeutic diphenylcyclopropenone sensitization with weekly scalp DPC. TCRdb re-derived calls from the RACE reads in MiXCR, one entry per CDR3 protein. The profile shows approximately 370,000 distinct CDR3 sequences, 4.5% to 5.5% of them singletons.

The TCR originated in a woman aged 18 to 35 with alopecia areata. Some clones in this sample may be carry-over from other donors' samples. The V gene is TRBV19, the J gene TRBJ2-1; perhaps TRBD2 as D (6 bases). This material consisted of whole blood, taken in connection with sensitization to the hapten diphenylcyclopropenone (DPC). This CDR3 is CASSMIGGDNEQFF. CDR3 nucleotides: TGTGCCAGTAGTATGATAGGAGGGGACAATGAGCAGTTCTTC.